This TCR beta chain is drawn from a study of control samples from healthy donors and cancer patients (dated by TCRdb to 2018 to 2020). This clone has just one count. Its antigen is unknown. It has no much larger one-base neighbor in the sample; base qualities were not kept. Libraries came from the immunoSEQ multiplex PCR assay. TCRdb mirrors the immuneACCESS table, restricted to in-frame sequences. Some clones are absent from its copies; in checked studies, under half trace to an unresolved V gene, and the reason for the others is unknown. The sample table records 190,000 or so clones; approximately 92% of these occur just once. Roughly 1.5% of the sample goes to the ten largest clones. The sample was blood. The source of this sequence is a young man in good health.

The CDR3 protein sequence reads: CASRTPGAGNTIYF. The nucleotide sequence is given as TGTGCCAGTAGAACTCCTGGGGCCGGAAACACCATATATTTT. The rearranged segments are TRBV19 and TRBJ1-3, and TRBD1 may be the D gene, going by 5 matching bases. The junction shows trimming of 6 bases on V and 4 bases on J, plus 13 bases between the germline ends. The CDR3 has 14 amino acids, counting the end cysteine and phenylalanine. The only DNA kept is the CDR3, 42 bases in frame from the first base. The germline V gene (reference sequence) sets CDR1 to LNHDA and CDR2 to SQIVND.